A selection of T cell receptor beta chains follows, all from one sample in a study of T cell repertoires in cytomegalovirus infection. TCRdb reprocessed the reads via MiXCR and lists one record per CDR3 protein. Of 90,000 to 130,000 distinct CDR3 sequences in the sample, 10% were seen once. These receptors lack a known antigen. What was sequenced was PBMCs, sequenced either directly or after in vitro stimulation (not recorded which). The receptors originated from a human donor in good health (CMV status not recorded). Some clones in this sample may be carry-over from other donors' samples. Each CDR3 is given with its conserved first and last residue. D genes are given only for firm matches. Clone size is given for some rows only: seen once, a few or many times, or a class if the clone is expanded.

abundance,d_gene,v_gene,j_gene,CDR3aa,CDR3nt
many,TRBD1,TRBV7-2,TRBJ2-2,CASSLAGQYGGELFF,TGTGCCAGCAGCTTAGCGGGACAGTACGGCGGGGAGCTGTTTTTT
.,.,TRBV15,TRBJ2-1,CATSRDSTQNEQFF,TGTGCCACCAGCAGAGACTCGACCCAAAATGAGCAGTTCTTC
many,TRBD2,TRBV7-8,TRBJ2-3,CAATQETSGVSSTDTQYF,TGTGCCGCGACCCAGGAGACTAGCGGAGTTTCTAGCACAGATACGCAGTATTTT
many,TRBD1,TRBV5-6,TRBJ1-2,CASSPGQEGYTF,TGTGCCAGCAGCCCGGGACAGGAAGGCTACACCTTC
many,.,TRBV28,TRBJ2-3,CASRPQGIRADTQYF,TGTGCCAGCAGGCCCCAGGGGATCCGGGCAGATACGCAGTATTTT
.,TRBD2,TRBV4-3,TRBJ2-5,CASSLGTSVSQETQYF,TGCGCCAGCAGCCTCGGGACTAGCGTATCCCAAGAGACCCAGTACTTC
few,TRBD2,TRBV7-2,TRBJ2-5,CASSQPGLAVMGETQYF,TGTGCCAGCAGTCAGCCGGGACTAGCGGTCATGGGGGAGACCCAGTACTTC
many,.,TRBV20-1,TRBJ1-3,CSARGDYSTRDTIYF,TGCAGTGCTAGGGGAGACTACTCCACACGGGACACCATATATTTT
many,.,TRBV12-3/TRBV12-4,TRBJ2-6,CASTPEDSGANVLTF,TGTGCCAGCACTCCAGAAGACTCTGGGGCCAACGTCCTGACTTTC
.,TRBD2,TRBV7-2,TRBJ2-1,CASSLGLSGLARNEQFF,TGTGCCAGCAGCTTAGGTCTGTCGGGACTAGCGCGGAATGAGCAGTTCTTC
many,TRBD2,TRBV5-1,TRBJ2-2,CASSPGLANTGELFF,TGTGCCAGCAGTCCGGGACTAGCGAACACCGGGGAGCTGTTTTTT
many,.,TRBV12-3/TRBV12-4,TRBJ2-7,CASSLWTADYEQYF,TGTGCCAGCAGTTTGTGGACAGCTGATTACGAGCAGTACTTC
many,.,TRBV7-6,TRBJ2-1,CASSFSGSLEQFF,TGTGCCAGCAGCTTTTCAGGGAGCTTAGAGCAGTTCTTC
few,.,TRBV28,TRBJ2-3,CASSVRGSQGDTQYF,TGTGCCAGCAGCGTAAGAGGTTCGCAAGGAGATACGCAGTATTTT